This T cell receptor (beta chain) came from a study of blood T cells in healthy people across ages. With a J-beta primer mix and a sample-barcoded 5' primer, a second PCR ran about 6 to 11 cycles. TCRdb recomputed calls from the 5' RACE reads with MiXCR, one row per CDR3 protein. The table includes hundreds of thousands of distinct CDR3 sequences, roughly 25% detected once. Trimming cost V 4 bases and J 7 bases; bases outside gene matches: 5. The CDR3 sequence is 12 residues long. CDR1 is DFQATT, CDR2 SNEGSKA, per germline (reference sequence). The same data also contributed to another study, on T cells of mothers and their children.

The sample was blood. The rearrangement uses TRBV20-1 and TRBJ2-7, with TRBD1 matching 9 bases. This sequence originates from a boy younger than 18 in good health. The CDR3 region is CSAKGTGWEQYF. The CDR3 DNA sequence: TGCAGTGCTAAAGGGACAGGGTGGGAGCAGTACTTC.